This T cell receptor (beta chain) stems from a study of CD8+CD57+ T cells in acquired aplastic anemia. Overall study findings and caveats: No significant difference in CD8+ Simpson's diversity was found between patients and controls. Patients shared about 30 CD8+ CDR3 sequences with controls.

Flow cytometry had shown expanded CD8+CD57+ cells in the patients chosen for sequencing. Each patient carried a diagnosis of severe acquired aplastic anemia. This clonotype was seen only a few times. Its cognate antigen is unknown. V was clipped by 6 bases and J by 3 bases; unmatched bases: 6. The CDR3 is 15 residues long. CDR1 is MDHEN and CDR2 is SYDVKM in the germline V gene. TCR beta VDJ and CDR3 profiles were obtained from a genomic DNA template. MiXCR, run by TCRdb on the reads, gives a single entry per CDR3 protein. Here the sample spans 95,000 to 150,000 distinct CDR3 sequences, roughly 55% being singletons.

The sequence was obtained from a human donor with aplastic anemia. The specimen was sorted CD4+, CD8+, or CD8+CD57+ T cells (not recorded which) from PBMCs. The gene calls are TRBV28 and TRBJ2-3; 10 nucleotides match TRBD1. The CDR3 reads CASSPGTGVTDTQYF. The CDR3 coding sequence is TGTGCCAGCAGCCCCGGGACAGGGGTTACAGATACGCAGTATTTT.